This entry lists 30 T cell receptor beta chains sequenced from one sample in a study of T cells in Graves' hyperthyroidism and ophthalmopathy. Authors of the study amplified TCR beta CDR3 regions from RNA transcripts. Using the HTBI primer set, a first-round RT-PCR was run on the TCR CDR3. TCRdb re-called the multiplex PCR reads through MiXCR, storing one row per CDR3 protein. Among fewer than 350,000 distinct CDR3 sequences listed, roughly 13% were seen once. The sample taken for sequencing was blood. Receptor source: a woman between 40 and 50 years old with Graves' hyperthyroidism.

This clonotype was counted at least ten times. The chain couples TRBV6-2 or TRBV6-3 to TRBJ2-1; 9 bases are a match to TRBD2. The CDR3 totals 16 residues. Germline-derived CDR1 and CDR2 are MNHEY and SVGEGT. The J segment lost 1 base and the V segment lost 4 bases, leaving 5 bases of the junction unmatched. The CDR3 bases are TGTGCCAGCAGTTCGGCCCTAGCGGGATCCTACAATGAGCAGTTCTTC. This codes for CASSSALAGSYNEQFF.

The table lists this clonotype with many counts. The chain combines TRBV6-2 or TRBV6-3 with TRBJ1-2, with 9 bases fitting TRBD1. V lost 6 bases, J lost 3 bases, and 5 bases stayed unmatched. This CDR3 has 14 amino acids. Germline values: CDR1 MNHEY, CDR2 SVGEGT. This CDR3 reads CASSRDRVDYGYTF. In DNA form, the CDR3 reads TGTGCCAGCAGCCGGGACAGGGTAGACTATGGCTACACCTTC.

This clonotype was found many times. The genes are TRBV6-2 or TRBV6-3 and TRBJ2-7, with a possible D match to TRBD2 (5 bases). This CDR3 has 12 residues. Germline values: CDR1 MNHEY, CDR2 SVGEGT. With 2 bases removed from V and 4 bases from J, the gap between germline ends came to 6 bases. This CDR3 reads CASSYEGYEQYF. The CDR3 nucleotides read TGTGCCAGCAGTTACGAGGGTTACGAGCAGTACTTC.

The rearrangement joins TRBV20-1 to TRBJ2-7, with TRBD2 matching over 9 bases. This CDR3 is built from 15 residues. The germline V gene encodes CDR1 DFQATT and CDR2 SNEGSKA (reference sequence). V was clipped by 6 bases and J by 1 base; unmatched bases: 10. The CDR3 sequence: CSASDRTSASYEQYF. CDR3 coding DNA: TGCAGTGCCTCCGACAGGACTAGCGCTTCCTACGAGCAGTACTTC.

In its sample, this clonotype was seen many times. V and J are TRBV3-1 and TRBJ2-2; no definite D call. The CDR3 loop spans 13 amino acids. Germline values: CDR1 LGHDT, CDR2 YNNKEL (reference sequence). Trimming removed 0 bases at V and 7 bases at J, with 6 bases between. The DNA for the CDR3 is TGTGCCAGCAGCCAAGATACGCGCGGGGAGCTGTTTTTT. Its translation: CASSQDTRGELFF.

This clonotype has ten or more counts. The rearrangement links TRBV30 to TRBJ1-6; D gene uncertain. The germline V and J ends were trimmed by 4 bases and 7 bases, with 11 bases remaining between them. CDR3 size: 13 residues. Germline V gene sequence: CDR1 GTSNPN, CDR2 SVGIG (reference sequence). The CDR3 spells CAWKRTANSPLHF. For the CDR3, the DNA is TGTGCCTGGAAACGGACGGCCAATTCACCCCTCCACTTT.

The chain has TRBV6-1 and TRBJ2-2, with D perhaps TRBD1 (5 bases). Between the trimmed V and J ends, which lost 6 bases and 4 bases, there was a span of 12 bases. This CDR3 spans 14 amino acids. Germline V lookup: CDR1 MNHNS, CDR2 SASEGT. The CDR3 is CASRSDSPTGELFF. The CDR3 DNA reads as TGTGCCAGCAGGTCTGACAGTCCCACCGGGGAGCTGTTTTTT.

In this sample, this clonotype turned up many times. The chain is built from TRBV20-1 and TRBJ1-2, with 8 bases that match TRBD1. The CDR3 is made up of 11 amino acids. The junction had 3 bases not matched to a gene; V was cut back by 5 bases and J by 7 bases. Germline CDR1 is DFQATT and CDR2 is SNEGSKA (reference sequence). CDR3 sequence: CSADRGAGYTF. CDR3 nucleotides: TGCAGTGCTGACAGGGGAGCTGGCTACACCTTC.

A few counts support this clonotype. This chain links TRBV5-5 with TRBJ2-1; no clear D gene. Trimming left V 4 bases short and J 9 bases short, with 8 bases between. The CDR3 totals 11 residues. Looked up from germline, CDR1 is SGHKS and CDR2 is YYEKEE (reference sequence). The chain's CDR3 is CASSQVVEQFF. The CDR3 DNA sequence: TGTGCCAGCAGCCAGGTCGTTGAGCAGTTCTTC.

This clonotype has at least ten counts. The chain is built from TRBV3-1 and TRBJ1-1; tentative D call: TRBD1 (5 bases). The length of the CDR3 is 13 residues. The germline V gene encodes CDR1 LGHDT and CDR2 YNNKEL (reference sequence). Trimming took off 5 bases at V and 0 bases at J, with 7 bases between the two ends. CDR3 in amino acids: CASSSRVNTEAFF. For the CDR3, the DNA is TGTGCCAGCAGCAGCAGGGTGAACACTGAAGCTTTCTTT. The entire variable domain, with the rest obtained from reference TRBV3-1 and TRBJ1-1, is as follows: DTAVSQTPKYLVTQMGNDKSIKCEQNLGHDTMYWYKQDSKKFLKIMFSYNNKELIINETVPNRFSPKSPDKAHLNLHINSLELGDSAVYFCASSSRVNTEAFFGQGTRLTVV.

This clonotype turned up a few times. One end of the junction is discordant with germline, which a read error may explain. This sequence joins TRBV7-9 and TRBJ2-2; the D is unclear. The germline CDR1 and CDR2 sequences are SEHNR and FQNEAQ (reference sequence). This CDR3 comprises 15 residues. This CDR3 is CASSLEVGNTRELFF. The CDR3 nucleotides are TGTGCCAGCAGCTTAGAGGTGGGGAACACCAGGGAGCTGTTTTTT.

This clonotype has more than one count but fewer than ten. The rearrangement joins TRBV20-1 to TRBJ2-1; 14 bases align to TRBD2. The germline V gene encodes CDR1 DFQATT and CDR2 SNEGSKA (reference sequence). V shed 7 bases and J 10 bases; nucleotides not matched to a gene: 15. The CDR3 sequence is 16 residues long. CDR3 in amino acids: CSVEDGGTSGSSEQFF. CDR3 DNA sequence: TGCAGTGTCGAGGATGGAGGGACTAGCGGGAGCAGCGAGCAGTTCTTC.

The sample holds many counts of this clonotype. The chain employs TRBV19 and TRBJ2-5; possibly TRBD1 for D (5 bases). Per germline, CDR1 LNHDA and CDR2 SQIVND (reference sequence). The CDR3 consists of 15 residues. Trimming removed 6 bases from V and 1 base from J, with 15 bases in between. The CDR3 here is CASSKSARGQETQYF. Written as DNA, the CDR3 is TGTGCCAGTAGCAAATCCGCTAGGGGCCAAGAGACCCAGTACTTC. Full variable domain (outside the CDR3, taken from reference TRBV19 and TRBJ2-5): DGGITQSPKYLFRKEGQNVTLSCEQNLNHDAMYWYRQDPGQGLRLIYYSQIVNDFQKGDIAEGYSVSREKKESFPLTVTSAQKNPTAFYLCASSKSARGQETQYFGPGTRLLVL.

This clonotype was detected a few times. The chain couples TRBV7-2 to TRBJ1-4; 7 nucleotides match TRBD1. Losses at the gene ends were 5 bases for V and 5 bases for J; bases not matched to a gene: 8. CDR3 length equals 15 residues. The germline gives CDR1 SGHTA, CDR2 FQGNSA. The CDR3 bases are TGTGCCAGCAGCCATAGACAGGGTTCAAATGAAAAACTGTTTTTT. Protein sequence: CASSHRQGSNEKLFF.

This clonotype was detected many times. The rearrangement uses TRBV7-8 and TRBJ1-2; D might be TRBD1 (5 bases). The germline V gene has CDR1 SGHVS and CDR2 FQNEAQ. V dropped 6 bases and J dropped 2 bases, with 19 bases sitting between them. The CDR3 loop spans 16 amino acids. CDR3: CASSRVRGGKNYGYTF. CDR3 DNA sequence: TGTGCCAGCAGTCGGGTGAGGGGTGGGAAGAACTATGGCTACACCTTC.

The rearrangement links TRBV20-1 to TRBJ2-1; TRBD2 agrees at 11 bases. V lost 2 bases, J lost 5 bases, and 2 bases stayed unmatched. Germline CDR1 and CDR2: DFQATT and SNEGSKA (reference sequence). The CDR3 sequence is 14 residues long. This CDR3 is CSARLAGGNNEQFF. The DNA of the CDR3 is TGCAGTGCTAGACTAGCGGGAGGTAACAATGAGCAGTTCTTC.

The table lists this clonotype with many counts. This chain joins TRBV7-2 and TRBJ2-3, with 11 bases aligning to TRBD2. CDR1 and CDR2 (germline): SGHTA, FQGNSA. Trimming at V came to 8 bases and at J to 2 bases, leaving 6 bases not matched to a gene. The CDR3 runs 15 residues. CDR3 nucleotide sequence: TGTGCCAGCCTTCTGACTAGCGGGAACACAGATACGCAGTATTTT. This codes for CASLLTSGNTDTQYF.

There are many counts of this clonotype. The chain carries TRBV24-1 and TRBJ1-4, with 9 bases identical to TRBD1. Unmatched junction bases numbered 14, after V lost 12 bases and J lost 1 base. Germline V gene sequence: CDR1 KGHDR, CDR2 SFDVKD. There are 17 residues in the CDR3. For the CDR3, the DNA is TGTGCCTCCTCTGGACCGGGACAGGGAAAAACTAATGAAAAACTGTTTTTT. Residues: CASSGPGQGKTNEKLFF.

The chain employs TRBV27 and TRBJ2-7; 11 bases line up with TRBD1. Trimming at V came to 2 bases and at J to 0 bases, leaving 6 bases not matched to a gene. Germline assignment: CDR1 MNHEY and CDR2 SMNVEV (reference sequence). This CDR3 has 17 amino acids. CDR3 nucleotides: TGTGCCAGCAGTTTAGATCGTGGGACAGGGGGCTCCTACGAGCAGTACTTC. It codes for CASSLDRGTGGSYEQYF.

This clonotype was found a few times. Given a much more abundant clone one base away, this may be a read error. The CDR3 ends on some other residue instead of the conserved phenylalanine or tryptophan, so this is likely a read error. The V and J genes are TRBV2 and TRBJ1-2; D not certain. V lost 6 bases and J lost 8, with 13 bases in between. The CDR3 extends over 12 amino acids. Germline loops: CDR1 SNHLY, CDR2 FYNNEI. CDR3 DNA sequence: TGTGCCAGCAGAGCCGATAGTCGGGGCTACACCCTC. It translates to CASRADSRGYTL.

In its sample, this clonotype was seen many times. The rearrangement uses TRBV20-1 and TRBJ1-2, with 12 bases that match TRBD1. CDR1 and CDR2 (germline): DFQATT, SNEGSKA (reference sequence). Unmatched junction bases numbered 12, after V lost 1 base and J lost 6 bases. The CDR3 runs to 17 residues. The CDR3 DNA sequence: TGCAGTGCTAGAGGACCGGGACAGGGGGCAGGGGGACATGGCTACACCTTC. Residues: CSARGPGQGAGGHGYTF.

The V call is TRBV9, the J call TRBJ2-1, with 7 bases lining up with TRBD2. Germline V lookup: CDR1 SGDLS, CDR2 YYNGEE. V trimming: 0 bases; J trimming: 0 bases; junction bases outside the gene matches: 3. The CDR3 is 16 residues long. The CDR3 coding sequence is TGTGCCAGCAGCGTAGGGGGCGGGAGCTCCTACAATGAGCAGTTCTTC. Encoded protein: CASSVGGGSSYNEQFF.

This clonotype was counted at least ten times. V and J are TRBV7-2 and TRBJ2-5, with 10 bases lining up with TRBD1. V gave up 6 bases and J gave up 5 bases; unmatched junction bases: 6. CDR1 SGHTA and CDR2 FQGNSA come from the germline V gene. This CDR3 comprises 14 residues. The CDR3 protein is CASSWDRGFETQYF. The CDR3 DNA follows: TGTGCCAGCAGTTGGGACAGGGGCTTTGAGACCCAGTACTTC.

This clonotype was detected ten times or more. The chain recombines TRBV2 with TRBJ2-2; D possibly corresponds to TRBD1 (5 bases). The J call may be mistaken, given a closer DNA end match to TRBJ1-1. Germline CDR1 SNHLY, CDR2 FYNNEI. CDR3 size: 13 residues. The chain's CDR3 is CASSEDRDRGAFF. CDR3 coding DNA: TGTGCCAGCAGTGAAGACCGGGACCGGGGAGCTTTCTTT.

This clonotype was seen at least ten times. The chain uses TRBV12-3 or TRBV12-4 and TRBJ2-2; D is ambiguous. This CDR3 comprises 13 residues. Between the trimmed V and J ends, which lost 9 bases and 6 bases, there was a span of 14 bases. The DNA for the CDR3 is TGTGCCAGTTCTCAAGTGATGGCCGGGGAGCTGTTTTTT. It yields the protein CASSQVMAGELFF.

This clonotype was seen ten or more times. The chain carries TRBV20-1 and TRBJ1-5; 7 positions match TRBD1. The V segment lost 5 bases and the J segment 2 bases; nucleotides outside the gene matches: 6. The CDR3 sequence is 14 residues long. CDR1 DFQATT and CDR2 SNEGSKA come from the germline V gene (reference sequence). CDR3 in amino acids: CSAHRGFGNQPQHF. DNA of the CDR3: TGCAGTGCTCACAGGGGATTCGGCAATCAGCCCCAGCATTTT.

Ten or more counts support this clonotype. The chain employs TRBV30 and TRBJ2-5; D is unresolved. Germline values: CDR1 GTSNPN, CDR2 SVGIG (reference sequence). This CDR3 is 12 amino acids long. The V gene lost 5 bases and the J gene lost 0 bases, with 7 bases spanning the gap. The CDR3 DNA follows: TGTGCCTGGGGTCGGGACCAAGAGACCCAGTACTTC. Its translation: CAWGRDQETQYF.

This clonotype was counted between two and nine times. The chain carries TRBV27 and TRBJ1-2, with TRBD1 matching 7 bases. CDR1 MNHEY and CDR2 SMNVEV come from the germline V gene (reference sequence). Unmatched junction bases numbered 8, after V lost 5 bases and J lost 2 bases. This CDR3 has 15 amino acids. The CDR3 spells CASSPHWTGNYGYTF. In DNA form, the CDR3 reads TGTGCCAGCAGTCCCCATTGGACAGGCAACTATGGCTACACCTTC.

This clonotype came up many times. The V and J genes are TRBV28 and TRBJ1-1; 7 nucleotides align to TRBD1. Germline V gives CDR1 MDHEN, CDR2 SYDVKM. CDR3 length equals 16 residues. Trimming at V came to 7 bases and at J to 2 bases, leaving 13 bases not matched to a gene. CDR3 protein: CASTIGGQGVNTEAFF. For the CDR3, the DNA is TGTGCCAGCACCATCGGTGGGCAGGGGGTCAACACTGAAGCTTTCTTT.

This chain joins TRBV20-1 and TRBJ1-3; D not certain. V lost 2 bases, J lost 0 bases, and 11 bases lay in between. Looked up from germline, CDR1 is DFQATT and CDR2 is SNEGSKA (reference sequence). There are 15 residues in the CDR3. In nucleotides, the CDR3 is TGCAGTGCTAGAAACCCTCGGGCCTCTGGAAACACCATATATTTT. Residues: CSARNPRASGNTIYF.